Given below is one TCR beta chain in context. The antigen remains undetermined. This sample is drawn from a study of T cells in Graves' hyperthyroidism and ophthalmopathy. Study findings and constraints: Blood samples included most of the expanded thyroid clonotypes exceeding 0.001. Ophthalmopathy was separated from stable hyperthyroidism by a 13 V-J model.

This CDR3 is 16 amino acids long. V shed 5 bases and J shed 4 bases, with 15 bases lying between them. Germline CDR1 and CDR2: PRHDT and FYEKMQ (reference sequence). RNA transcripts were the template for amplifying TCR beta CDR3 regions. Initially, a first-round RT-PCR of the TCR CDR3 employed the HTBI primer set. In TCRdb, the multiplex PCR reads were re-called with MiXCR into one record per CDR3 protein. In the table there are approximately 530,000 distinct CDR3 sequences, just under 20% of which are singletons. Researchers barred patients who had uncontrolled infection, other autoimmune disease, pregnancy or lactation.

Sequencing was carried out using blood. The chain uses TRBV13 and TRBJ2-6; D unresolved. The clonotype comes from a man aged 35 to 55 with Graves' ophthalmopathy. The CDR3 coding sequence is TGTGCCAGCAGCCCAACAAGGCTGGGGGGGGCCAACGTCCTGACTTTC. It encodes CASSPTRLGGANVLTF.